This T cell receptor beta chain was sequenced during a study of T-cell memory formation after mild COVID-19. Study in general: There were largely donor-specific TCR clusters. Overall study results and limits: CD4/CD8 balance held among clones contracting day 15 to 85, and later expanders leaned CD4+. Memory cells collected pre-infection included some clones that later responded, suggesting cross-reactive memory joined. CD4+ contracting clones were found mainly in CM and EM, and CD8+ ones in EMRA.

V was shortened by 3 bases and J by 1 base, with 13 bases between the two germline ends. This CDR3 has 15 amino acids. Germline values: CDR1 DFQATT, CDR2 SNEGSKA (reference sequence). About this clonotype: Antigen specificity is unknown.

TCRdb redid the calling of the 5' RACE reads with MiXCR, one entry per CDR3 protein. The sample has about 190,000 distinct CDR3 sequences, roughly 10% seen once. The sequencing sample was made of PBMCs or a T cell subset sorted from them (not recorded which). The chain links TRBV20-1 to TRBJ1-5; the D gene is possibly TRBD1 (6 bases). The receptor was derived from a man aged 18 to 30 who had mild COVID-19 (a few samples of this study predate the infection). Cell type and time point are not known. The CDR3 is CSASRGGKSNQPQHF. CDR3 coding DNA: TGCAGTGCTAGCAGGGGAGGAAAGAGCAATCAGCCCCAGCATTTT.